This TCR beta chain was recovered during a study of glioma-infiltrating T cells. TCR alpha and beta CDR3 regions were amplified from RNA using iRepertoire nested multiplex PCR. MiXCR, run by TCRdb on the multiplex PCR reads, gives a single entry per CDR3 protein. The sample yields 100,000 to 150,000 distinct CDR3 sequences, 24% seen once. V dropped 7 bases and J dropped 5 bases, with 14 bases sitting between them. This CDR3 spans 13 amino acids. The V gene's germline CDR1 is MNHNS and CDR2 SASEGT. This clonotype was detected many times. The V and J genes are TRBV6-1 and TRBJ1-1; D is unclear. The source of this sequence is a human donor with low-grade glioma or glioblastoma, undergoing nonglioma brain surgery, or in good health (not recorded which). The sequenced sample consisted of glioma tissue, nonneoplastic brain tissue, or PBMCs (not recorded which). The CDR3, as DNA: TGTGCCAGCACTTGGTCGTATGGAACTGAAGCTTTCTTT. It is translated as CASTWSYGTEAFF.